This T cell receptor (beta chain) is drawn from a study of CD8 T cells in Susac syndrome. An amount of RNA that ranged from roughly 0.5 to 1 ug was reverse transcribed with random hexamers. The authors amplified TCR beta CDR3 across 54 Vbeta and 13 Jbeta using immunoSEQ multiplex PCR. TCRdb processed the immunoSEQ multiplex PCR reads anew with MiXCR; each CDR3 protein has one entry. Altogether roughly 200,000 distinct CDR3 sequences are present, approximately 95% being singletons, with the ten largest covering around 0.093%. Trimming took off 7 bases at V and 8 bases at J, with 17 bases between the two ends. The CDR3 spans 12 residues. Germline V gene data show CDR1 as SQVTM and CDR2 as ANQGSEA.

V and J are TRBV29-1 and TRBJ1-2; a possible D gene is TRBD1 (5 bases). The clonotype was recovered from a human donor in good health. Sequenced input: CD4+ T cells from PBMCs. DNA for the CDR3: TGCAGCGCCCGGGACCCCACGGGGGGCTACACCTTC. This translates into CSARDPTGGYTF. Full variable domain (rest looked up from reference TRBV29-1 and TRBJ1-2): SAVISQKPSRDICQRGTSLTIQCQVDSQVTMMFWYRQQPGQSLTLIATANQGSEATYESGFVIDKFPISRPNLTFSTLTVSNMSPEDSSIYLCSARDPTGGYTFGSGTRLTVV.